The 27 T cell receptor beta chains given below trace back to one sample, sequenced in a study of regulatory T cells in long-lasting Graves disease. Stated time point: newly diagnosed GD, antithyroid drugs for less than 3 months. Generation of the TCR library employed RNA extracted from PBMCs. Researchers made TCR beta libraries by using iRepertoire HTBI primers and running Arm-PCR on CDR3 regions. TCRdb re-derived calls from the multiplex PCR reads in MiXCR, one entry per CDR3 protein. The repertoire has over 300,000 distinct CDR3 sequences, roughly a sixth of them found once; the top ten carry 22%. The sequencing here drew on peripheral blood mononuclear cells (PBMCs), taken at new diagnosis, from a patient treated with antithyroid drugs. Receptor source: a female donor with Graves disease.

This clonotype was picked up many times. The CDR3 is CASSLTGGASDTQYF. Written as DNA, the CDR3 is TGTGCCAGCAGCCTAACCGGGGGGGCCTCAGATACGCAGTATTTT. The chain recombines TRBV3-1 with TRBJ2-3; TRBD2 matches at 8 bases. This CDR3 is 15 amino acids long. After removal of 4 bases from V and 4 bases from J, the junction contained 7 bases not matched to a gene. The germline gives CDR1 LGHDT, CDR2 YNNKEL (reference sequence).

The chain joins TRBV29-1 to TRBJ1-2, with D hard to call. Trimming removed 5 bases at V and 0 bases at J, with 10 bases between. The length of the CDR3 is 13 residues. Looked up from germline, CDR1 is SQVTM and CDR2 is ANQGSEA. The CDR3 region is CSVNRDSNYGYTF. Written as DNA, the CDR3 is TGCAGCGTTAACAGAGACTCTAACTATGGCTACACCTTC.

This clonotype has only one observation. The chain combines TRBV28 with TRBJ1-1; perhaps TRBD1 as D (5 bases). This CDR3 region has 13 residues. V shed 10 bases and J shed 1 base, with 13 bases lying between them. CDR1 and CDR2 (germline): MDHEN, SYDVKM. For the CDR3, the DNA is TGTGCCACCCATGGGGGGGGGAACACTGAAGCTTTCTTT. Translated: CATHGGGNTEAFF. The full variable domain, completed using reference TRBV28 and TRBJ1-1, is DVKVTQSSRYLVKRTGEKVFLECVQDMDHENMFWYRQDPGLGLRLIYFSYDVKMKEKGDIPEGYSVSREKKERFSLILESASTNQTSMYLCATHGGGNTEAFFGQGTRLTVV.

This clonotype was recorded many times. The chain is built from TRBV15 and TRBJ2-1; possibly TRBD2 for D (5 bases). This CDR3 has 17 residues. V was cut by 0 bases and J by 2 bases, with 14 bases left in between. Germline V lookup: CDR1 LNHNV, CDR2 YYDKDF (reference sequence). Written as DNA, the CDR3 is TGTGCCACCAGCAGAGAATCAAGCGGCAGAGCCTACAATGAGCAGTTCTTC. It encodes CATSRESSGRAYNEQFF.

This clonotype was recorded at least ten times. The CDR3 DNA is TGTGCCAGCACCCCGACAGAATTCTCCTACAATGAGCAGTTCTTC. It codes for CASTPTEFSYNEQFF. The chain links TRBV12-3 or TRBV12-4 to TRBJ2-1, with D maybe TRBD1 (5 bases). V was cut by 7 bases and J by 0 bases, with 13 bases left in between. The CDR3 has 15 amino acids.

This clonotype showed up many times. This CDR3 reads CAWNPGQGQETQYF. In nucleotides, the CDR3 is TGTGCCTGGAACCCGGGACAGGGCCAAGAGACCCAGTACTTC. The chain carries TRBV30 and TRBJ2-5; 9 positions agree with TRBD1. The CDR3 is made up of 14 amino acids. CDR1 is GTSNPN, CDR2 SVGIG, per germline (reference sequence). V gave up 4 bases and J gave up 1 base; unmatched junction bases: 4.

This clonotype was recorded many times. CDR3 DNA: TGTGCCAGCAGCTTAGTTAGGCACCCTCGGGATGGCTACACCTTC. Its translation: CASSLVRHPRDGYTF. The chain joins TRBV11-2 to TRBJ1-2; no definite D call. This CDR3 has 15 amino acids. Germline-derived CDR1 and CDR2 are SGHAT and FQNNGV. Trimming stripped 1 base from V and 6 bases from J, with 15 bases between. The whole variable domain, filled in from reference TRBV11-2 and TRBJ1-2, reads EAGVAQSPRYKIIEKRQSVAFWCNPISGHATLYWYQQILGQGPKLLIQFQNNGVVDDSQLPKDRFSAERLKGVDSTLKIQPAKLEDSAVYLCASSLVRHPRDGYTFGSGTRLTVV.

This clonotype has a count of ten or more. This chain links TRBV2 with TRBJ1-2; D perhaps matches TRBD1 (5 bases). The germline CDR1 and CDR2 sequences are SNHLY and FYNNEI. Trimming left V 1 base short and J 2 bases short, with 5 bases between. The CDR3 runs to 13 residues. CDR3 sequence: CASSEDRNYGYTF. The DNA of the CDR3 is TGTGCCAGCAGTGAAGACAGGAACTATGGCTACACCTTC.

This clonotype was seen at least ten times. The chain has TRBV28 and TRBJ1-5; possible D gene TRBD1, 5 bases. V shed 7 bases and J shed 4 bases, with 17 bases lying between them. CDR1 MDHEN and CDR2 SYDVKM come from the germline V gene. The CDR3 consists of 15 residues. The CDR3 DNA sequence: TGTGCCAGCATCAGTCCGCTGGGGACGAATCAGCCCCAGCATTTT. Protein product: CASISPLGTNQPQHF.

This clonotype appeared a few times. This chain uses TRBV6-1 with TRBJ2-2; 7 bases are a match to TRBD1. Germline lookup yields CDR1 MNHNS and CDR2 SASEGT. The junction had 7 bases not matched to a gene; V was cut back by 5 bases and J by 4 bases. CDR3 size: 15 residues. The CDR3: CASSQDRLGTGELFF. The DNA for the CDR3 is TGTGCCAGCAGTCAGGACAGGCTCGGCACCGGGGAGCTGTTTTTT.

This clonotype was seen once. This clone may be a read error of a much larger clone one base away. The chain uses TRBV6-5 and TRBJ2-1; TRBD2 aligns across 10 bases. The germline gives CDR1 MNHEY, CDR2 SVGAGI. The length of the CDR3 is 19 residues. V shed 7 bases, J shed 5 bases, and the junction held 20 bases outside the gene matches. CDR3 sequence reads: CASTSLGAGGPMSHNEQFF. Written as DNA, the CDR3 is TGTGCCAGCACCTCCCTGGGAGCGGGAGGGCCGATGTCCCACAATGAGCAGTTCTTC.

In regard to this clonotype: Because it lacks the conserved phenylalanine or tryptophan at the end, this CDR3 is likely a read error. The chain recombines TRBV2 with TRBJ2-3, with a tentative D call TRBD1 (6 bases). CDR1 SNHLY and CDR2 FYNNEI come from the germline V gene. The V end was cut by 5 bases, the J end by 0 bases, with 6 bases between. The CDR3 length is 13 residues. The CDR3 DNA reads TGTGCCAGCAGTCAGGGGAGCACAGATACGCAGTATTTA. It encodes CASSQGSTDTQYL.

This clonotype was recorded at least ten times. The rearrangement uses TRBV4-1 and TRBJ2-5, with 12 bases fitting TRBD2. Germline assignment: CDR1 MGHRA and CDR2 YSYEKL. This CDR3 is 18 amino acids long. After removal of 4 bases from V and 1 base from J, the junction contained 10 bases not matched to a gene. For the CDR3, the DNA is TGCGCCAGCAGCCCCAGGTGGCTAGCGGGGGGGAGCCAAGAGACCCAGTACTTC. It encodes CASSPRWLAGGSQETQYF.

This clonotype was observed a few times. The genes are TRBV12-5 and TRBJ2-5; D might be TRBD2 (5 bases). The germline V gene has CDR1 LGHNT and CDR2 FRNRAP. CDR3 size: 14 residues. V was shortened by 5 bases and J by 4 bases, with 14 bases between the two germline ends. The CDR3 loop reads CASGNSAEGETQYF. CDR3 DNA: TGTGCTAGTGGTAATAGCGCGGAAGGAGAGACCCAGTACTTC.

The CDR3 DNA follows: TGTGCCAGCAGCCTCACCGGGACTAGCGGGAGAGAGACCCAGTACTTC. Its translation is CASSLTGTSGRETQYF. The gene calls are TRBV7-3 and TRBJ2-5, with 14 positions matching TRBD2. Trimming took 5 bases from V and 4 from J; bases not matched to a gene: 6. The CDR3 length is 16 residues. Germline lookup yields CDR1 SGHTA and CDR2 FQGTGA.

Only a few counts were recorded for this clonotype. This may stem from a read error, because a much larger clone lies one nucleotide away. The chain couples TRBV12-3 or TRBV12-4 to TRBJ2-1; possible D gene TRBD2, 6 bases. V dropped 6 bases and J dropped 4 bases, with 13 bases sitting between them. The CDR3 runs to 14 residues. The CDR3 region is CASSPIGSYNEQFF. The DNA of the CDR3 is TGTGCCAGCAGCCCAATCGGGAGTTACAATGAGCAGTTCTTC.

The chain carries TRBV12-3 or TRBV12-4 and TRBJ2-7; D might be TRBD1 (6 bases). There are 14 residues in the CDR3. Between the trimmed V and J ends, which lost 1 base and 4 bases, there was a span of 11 bases. CDR3 in DNA: TGTGCCAGCAGTTTAGAACAGGGTTGGTACGAGCAGTACTTC. Its translation is CASSLEQGWYEQYF.

Of note for this clonotype: The germline gene is not matched at one end of the junction; a read error may be the cause. V is TRBV7-2 and J is TRBJ1-3; D not certain. Germline V gene data show CDR1 as SGHTA and CDR2 as FQGNSA. The CDR3 length is 14 residues. The CDR3 coding sequence is TGTGCCTGCAGCACGACGGACTCTGGAAACACCATATATTTT. Protein product: CACSTTDSGNTIYF.

This clonotype appeared many times. The rearrangement joins TRBV4-1 to TRBJ2-5, with unresolved D. Trimming took 0 bases from V and 5 from J, leaving 7 bases between them. CDR1 is MGHRA and CDR2 is YSYEKL in the germline V gene. The CDR3 is 13 amino acids. CDR3 in amino acids: CASSQDYRETQYF. The DNA of the CDR3 is TGCGCCAGCAGCCAAGATTACCGCGAGACCCAGTACTTC.

There are many counts of this clonotype. J is TRBJ1-5 and V is TRBV29-1; unclear D gene. The V gene lost 6 bases and the J gene lost 2 bases, with 17 bases spanning the gap. Germline assignment: CDR1 SQVTM and CDR2 ANQGSEA. This CDR3 has 15 amino acids. The CDR3 here is CSVKDGPAGNQPQHF. Here the CDR3 DNA reads TGCAGCGTGAAAGATGGTCCTGCAGGCAATCAGCCCCAGCATTTT.

This clonotype came up a few times. The chain joins TRBV19 to TRBJ2-1; D is perhaps TRBD1 (6 bases). Germline V gives CDR1 LNHDA, CDR2 SQIVND (reference sequence). Deletions cut 3 bases from V and 7 bases from J, with 16 bases between. This CDR3 region has 15 residues. The CDR3 loop reads CASSIRDTKGNEQFF. The DNA for the CDR3 is TGTGCCAGTAGTATCCGGGACACCAAGGGAAATGAGCAGTTCTTC. Looking up the rest from reference TRBV19 and TRBJ2-1 gives the full variable domain: DGGITQSPKYLFRKEGQNVTLSCEQNLNHDAMYWYRQDPGQGLRLIYYSQIVNDFQKGDIAEGYSVSREKKESFPLTVTSAQKNPTAFYLCASSIRDTKGNEQFFGPGTRLTVL.

The chain links TRBV15 to TRBJ2-1, with 8 bases aligning to TRBD2. Germline V CDR1 and CDR2: LNHNV, YYDKDF (reference sequence). CDR3 length equals 14 residues. V lost 8 bases and J lost 8; bases outside the gene matches: 11. CDR3 sequence: CATLRAGGLDEQFF. CDR3 sequence (DNA): TGTGCCACCCTGAGGGCGGGGGGTTTGGATGAGCAGTTCTTC.

A word on this clonotype: This could be a read error, since a much larger clone is one nucleotide away. The chain uses TRBV5-5 and TRBJ1-6; 7 bases line up with TRBD1. The CDR3 length is 14 residues. Germline CDR1 is SGHKS and CDR2 is YYEKEE (reference sequence). Here the CDR3 DNA reads TGCGCCAGCAGCTTCGGGGACAGAAATTCACCCCTCCACTTT. Translated, it gives CASSFGDRNSPLHF.

This sequence joins TRBV4-1 and TRBJ1-4, with 7 bases that match TRBD1. V was pared by 2 bases and J by 5 bases, with 11 bases of the junction left unmatched. CDR1 and CDR2 from the germline V gene are MGHRA and YSYEKL. The CDR3 loop spans 17 amino acids. CDR3 amino acids: CASSQRFRDRENEKLFF. In nucleotides, the CDR3 is TGCGCCAGCAGCCAAAGGTTCCGCGACAGGGAAAATGAAAAACTGTTTTTT.

The chain has TRBV28 and TRBJ2-5; maybe TRBD2 (6 bases). Germline CDR1 is MDHEN and CDR2 is SYDVKM. CDR3 length equals 13 residues. V gave up 8 bases and J gave up 2 bases, with 12 bases separating them. The CDR3 loop reads CASGSLAQETQYF. Here the CDR3 DNA reads TGTGCCAGCGGGTCACTAGCTCAAGAGACCCAGTACTTC.

This clonotype was seen repeatedly, ten times or more. A junction boundary mismatches the germline segment, possibly from a read error. The V gene is TRBV5-1, the J gene TRBJ1-1; D may be TRBD1 (5 bases). CDR3 length: 15 amino acids. From germline, CDR1 is SGHRS and CDR2 YFSETQ. CDR3 loop: CASSLATGVLTEAFF. The CDR3 DNA is TGTGCCAGCAGCTTGGCTACAGGAGTCCTCACTGAAGCTTTCTTT.

This clonotype has a count of ten or more. This sequence joins TRBV7-2 and TRBJ2-1; 7 nucleotides match TRBD1. V shed 4 bases, J shed 6 bases, and the junction held 9 bases outside the gene matches. The CDR3 is 15 amino acids. The V gene's germline CDR1 is SGHTA and CDR2 FQGNSA. This CDR3 is CASSSRAGGANEQFF. CDR3 bases: TGTGCCAGCAGCTCACGCGCAGGGGGTGCCAATGAGCAGTTCTTC.